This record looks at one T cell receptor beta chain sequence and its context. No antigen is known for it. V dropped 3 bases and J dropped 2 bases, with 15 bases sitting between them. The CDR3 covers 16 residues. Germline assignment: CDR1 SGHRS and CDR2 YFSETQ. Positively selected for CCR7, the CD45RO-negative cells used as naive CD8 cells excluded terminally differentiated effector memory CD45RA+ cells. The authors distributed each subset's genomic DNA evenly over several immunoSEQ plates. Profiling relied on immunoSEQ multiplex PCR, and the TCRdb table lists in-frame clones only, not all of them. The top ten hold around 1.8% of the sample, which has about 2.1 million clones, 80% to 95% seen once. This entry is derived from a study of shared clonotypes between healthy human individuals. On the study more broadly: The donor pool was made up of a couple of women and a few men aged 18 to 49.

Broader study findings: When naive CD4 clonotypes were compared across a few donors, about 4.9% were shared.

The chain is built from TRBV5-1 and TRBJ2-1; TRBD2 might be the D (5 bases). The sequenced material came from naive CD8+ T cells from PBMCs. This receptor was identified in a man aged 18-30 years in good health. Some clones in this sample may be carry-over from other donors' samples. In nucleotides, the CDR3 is TGCGCCAGCAGCTCCAGCGGAGGACCCCCCTACAATGAGCAGTTCTTC. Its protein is CASSSSGGPPYNEQFF.